Listed below are T cell receptor beta chains from one sample, sequenced in a study of brain T cells in children with intractable seizures. The table came from immunoSEQ multiplex PCR; TCRdb's copy has only in-frame clones and leaves some out. The sample consists of about 8,000 clones, roughly 75% of them appearing once. The material sequenced was resected brain tissue, taken at surgery. Receptor source: a boy younger than two with tuberous sclerosis and intractable seizures. The CDR3 runs from the conserved cysteine through the conserved F or W. Each record gives: V gene, clone size, D gene, J gene, CDR3 protein, CDR3 DNA. A D gene is named only where the DNA matches it firmly. Rows give clone size only sometimes, using once, few, many, or a class for an expanded clone.

v_gene: TRBV27; abundance: -; d_gene: TRBD2; j_gene: TRBJ2-1; CDR3aa: CASRGGSYNEQFF; CDR3nt: TGTGCCAGTCGCGGGGGATCCTACAATGAGCAGTTCTTC
v_gene: TRBV30; abundance: -; d_gene: -; j_gene: TRBJ2-7; CDR3aa: CAWSQGGSSYEQYF; CDR3nt: TGTGCCTGGAGTCAGGGCGGAAGCTCCTACGAGCAGTACTTC
v_gene: TRBV16; abundance: -; d_gene: -; j_gene: TRBJ1-1; CDR3aa: CASSHPDGWNTEAFF; CDR3nt: TGTGCCAGCAGCCACCCCGACGGGTGGAACACTGAAGCTTTCTTT
v_gene: TRBV6-6; abundance: -; d_gene: -; j_gene: TRBJ1-2; CDR3aa: CAFRGLYGYTF; CDR3nt: TGTGCCTTCAGGGGACTCTATGGCTACACCTTC
v_gene: TRBV18; abundance: -; d_gene: -; j_gene: TRBJ1-2; CDR3aa: CASSPPLKDYGYTF; CDR3nt: TGTGCCAGCTCACCACCCTTGAAAGACTATGGCTACACCTTC
v_gene: TRBV6-1; abundance: -; d_gene: -; j_gene: TRBJ1-2; CDR3aa: CAIQTNYGYTF; CDR3nt: TGTGCCATCCAGACTAACTATGGCTACACCTTC
v_gene: TRBV3-1/TRBV3-2; abundance: -; d_gene: TRBD1; j_gene: TRBJ1-5; CDR3aa: CASSLGRGGGNQPQHF; CDR3nt: TGTGCCAGCAGCCTGGGCAGGGGGGGAGGCAATCAGCCCCAGCATTTT
v_gene: TRBV21-1; abundance: -; d_gene: -; j_gene: TRBJ1-2; CDR3aa: CAITTRHGYTF; CDR3nt: TGTGCCATCACGACGCGACACGGCTACACCTTC
v_gene: TRBV6-5; abundance: few; d_gene: TRBD2; j_gene: TRBJ2-1; CDR3aa: CASSPPTSGFAEQFF; CDR3nt: TGTGCCAGCAGTCCCCCGACTAGCGGGTTTGCTGAGCAGTTCTTC
v_gene: TRBV2; abundance: -; d_gene: -; j_gene: TRBJ2-7; CDR3aa: CASSEGGSGPIQTYEQYF; CDR3nt: TGTGCCAGCAGTGAAGGGGGTAGCGGCCCTATTCAAACCTACGAGCAGTACTTC
v_gene: TRBV7-9; abundance: few; d_gene: -; j_gene: TRBJ1-2; CDR3aa: CASSLAPVTSYGYTF; CDR3nt: TGTGCCAGCAGCTTAGCGCCGGTAACCTCCTATGGCTACACCTTC
v_gene: TRBV11-2; abundance: -; d_gene: -; j_gene: TRBJ2-3; CDR3aa: CASRYLDPGTGDTQYF; CDR3nt: TGTGCCAGCAGATACCTCGATCCCGGGACCGGGGATACGCAGTATTTT
v_gene: TRBV27; abundance: medium-sized; d_gene: TRBD2; j_gene: TRBJ2-7; CDR3aa: CASSLFGGGSYEQYF; CDR3nt: TGTGCCAGCAGTTTATTTGGGGGGGGATCCTACGAGCAGTACTTC
v_gene: TRBV29-1; abundance: -; d_gene: -; j_gene: TRBJ2-1; CDR3aa: CSALTSSLNEQFF; CDR3nt: TGCAGCGCCCTTACTAGTAGTCTCAATGAGCAGTTCTTC
v_gene: TRBV5-6; abundance: -; d_gene: -; j_gene: TRBJ1-2; CDR3aa: CASRAADRNYGYTF; CDR3nt: TGTGCCAGCAGGGCTGCGGACAGAAACTATGGCTACACCTTC
v_gene: TRBV6-5; abundance: -; d_gene: -; j_gene: TRBJ1-5; CDR3aa: CASSPGRISNQPQHF; CDR3nt: TGTGCCAGCAGTCCGGGACGGATTAGCAATCAGCCCCAGCATTTT
v_gene: TRBV6-5; abundance: -; d_gene: -; j_gene: TRBJ1-5; CDR3aa: CASSWTADSNQPQHF; CDR3nt: TGTGCCAGCAGTTGGACAGCTGATAGCAATCAGCCCCAGCATTTT
v_gene: TRBV28; abundance: -; d_gene: -; j_gene: TRBJ1-2; CDR3aa: CASTSGGIVDGYTF; CDR3nt: TGTGCCAGCACCTCGGGGGGGATAGTGGATGGCTACACCTTC
v_gene: TRBV21-1; abundance: -; d_gene: -; j_gene: TRBJ1-1; CDR3aa: CASSKAGDTEAFF; CDR3nt: TGTGCCAGCAGCAAAGCAGGGGACACTGAAGCTTTCTTT
v_gene: TRBV7-9; abundance: -; d_gene: -; j_gene: TRBJ1-2; CDR3aa: CASSSAGGRGYTF; CDR3nt: TGTGCCAGCAGCTCCGCCGGGGGAAGGGGCTACACCTTC
v_gene: TRBV4-1; abundance: -; d_gene: -; j_gene: TRBJ1-1; CDR3aa: CASSQVGGRNTEAFF; CDR3nt: TGCGCCAGCAGCCAAGTCGGGGGGAGGAACACTGAAGCTTTCTTT
v_gene: TRBV11-3; abundance: -; d_gene: -; j_gene: TRBJ2-2; CDR3aa: CASSPRAGEGRELFF; CDR3nt: TGTGCCAGCAGCCCACGGGCAGGGGAAGGAAGGGAGCTGTTTTTT
v_gene: TRBV6-5; abundance: -; d_gene: -; j_gene: TRBJ2-5; CDR3aa: CASSWSPRETQYF; CDR3nt: TGTGCCAGCAGTTGGAGCCCCCGCGAGACCCAGTACTTC
v_gene: TRBV19; abundance: -; d_gene: -; j_gene: TRBJ1-4; CDR3aa: CASSRGWARPATNEKLFF; CDR3nt: TGTGCCAGTAGTAGAGGGTGGGCAAGACCTGCAACTAATGAAAAACTGTTTTTT
v_gene: TRBV30; abundance: -; d_gene: -; j_gene: TRBJ1-4; CDR3aa: CAWSEVVQGREKLFF; CDR3nt: TGTGCCTGGAGTGAGGTGGTACAGGGAAGAGAAAAACTGTTTTTT
v_gene: TRBV7-9; abundance: -; d_gene: -; j_gene: TRBJ1-1; CDR3aa: CASSQNTEAFF; CDR3nt: TGTGCCAGCAGCCAGAACACTGAAGCTTTCTTT
v_gene: TRBV10-3; abundance: -; d_gene: TRBD2; j_gene: TRBJ2-2; CDR3aa: CAISESTWTSGGASTGELFF; CDR3nt: TGTGCCATCAGTGAGTCGACTTGGACTAGCGGGGGGGCGTCAACCGGGGAGCTGTTTTTT
v_gene: TRBV6-2/TRBV6-3; abundance: -; d_gene: TRBD2; j_gene: TRBJ2-3; CDR3aa: CASSSGKSGRADTQYF; CDR3nt: TGTGCCAGCAGTAGTGGGAAAAGCGGGAGAGCAGATACGCAGTATTTT
v_gene: TRBV14; abundance: -; d_gene: TRBD2; j_gene: TRBJ2-3; CDR3aa: CASSRGTSGIPNGDTQYF; CDR3nt: TGTGCCAGCAGCCGTGGGACTAGCGGGATCCCCAACGGAGATACGCAGTATTTT
v_gene: TRBV7-8; abundance: -; d_gene: TRBD2; j_gene: TRBJ2-1; CDR3aa: CASSLLAGGGYNEQFF; CDR3nt: TGTGCCAGCAGCCTATTAGCGGGAGGGGGCTACAATGAGCAGTTCTTC
v_gene: TRBV12-5; abundance: -; d_gene: -; j_gene: TRBJ1-1; CDR3aa: CASGPTMENTEAFF; CDR3nt: TGTGCTAGTGGTCCCACTATGGAGAACACTGAAGCTTTCTTT
v_gene: TRBV30; abundance: -; d_gene: -; j_gene: TRBJ1-3; CDR3aa: CAWSPPTRRSGNTIYF; CDR3nt: TGTGCCTGGAGTCCACCGACGCGGCGCTCTGGAAACACCATATATTTT
v_gene: TRBV7-3; abundance: -; d_gene: TRBD2; j_gene: TRBJ2-5; CDR3aa: CASSWSGGETQYF; CDR3nt: TGTGCCAGCAGCTGGTCCGGGGGGGAGACCCAGTACTTC
v_gene: TRBV24-1; abundance: -; d_gene: -; j_gene: TRBJ2-3; CDR3aa: CATSDLPREQGDTDTQYF; CDR3nt: TGTGCCACCAGTGACCTTCCCCGGGAACAGGGAGACACAGATACGCAGTATTTT
v_gene: TRBV7-3; abundance: -; d_gene: -; j_gene: TRBJ1-1; CDR3aa: CASSLQGPRTEAFF; CDR3nt: TGTGCCAGCAGCTTACAGGGGCCGAGGACTGAAGCTTTCTTT
v_gene: TRBV13; abundance: -; d_gene: -; j_gene: TRBJ2-7; CDR3aa: CASSGGRGNEQYF; CDR3nt: TGTGCCAGCAGCGGGGGGCGCGGGAACGAGCAGTACTTC
v_gene: TRBV5-1; abundance: -; d_gene: -; j_gene: TRBJ1-1; CDR3aa: CASSPGNTEAFF; CDR3nt: TGCGCCAGCAGCCCGGGGAACACTGAAGCTTTCTTT
v_gene: TRBV30; abundance: -; d_gene: -; j_gene: TRBJ2-4; CDR3aa: CAWSVGVAKNIQYF; CDR3nt: TGTGCCTGGAGTGTGGGGGTAGCCAAAAACATTCAGTACTTC
v_gene: TRBV12-1; abundance: -; d_gene: -; j_gene: TRBJ1-1; CDR3aa: CASEEGATEAFF; CDR3nt: TGTGCCTCCGAGGAGGGTGCAACTGAAGCTTTCTTT
v_gene: TRBV5-1; abundance: -; d_gene: TRBD1; j_gene: TRBJ1-6; CDR3aa: CASSLAGGSYNSPLHF; CDR3nt: TGCGCCAGCAGCTTGGCAGGGGGCTCCTATAATTCACCCCTCCACTTT
v_gene: TRBV19; abundance: -; d_gene: TRBD1; j_gene: TRBJ2-3; CDR3aa: CASSSLDRSRGTDTQYF; CDR3nt: TGTGCCAGTAGTTCCCTGGACAGGTCCAGGGGCACAGATACGCAGTATTTT
v_gene: TRBV5-1; abundance: -; d_gene: TRBD1; j_gene: TRBJ1-1; CDR3aa: CASSPGQGPEAFF; CDR3nt: TGCGCCAGCAGCCCGGGACAGGGGCCTGAAGCTTTCTTT
v_gene: TRBV7-9; abundance: -; d_gene: -; j_gene: TRBJ1-1; CDR3aa: CASSLGGEAFF; CDR3nt: TGTGCCAGCAGCTTAGGGGGAGAGGCTTTCTTT
v_gene: TRBV27; abundance: -; d_gene: -; j_gene: TRBJ1-2; CDR3aa: CASSFPGGGYTF; CDR3nt: TGTGCCAGCAGTTTCCCTGGGGGAGGCTACACCTTC
v_gene: TRBV18; abundance: -; d_gene: -; j_gene: TRBJ2-2; CDR3aa: CASSPQTGELFF; CDR3nt: TGTGCCAGCTCACCCCAGACCGGGGAGCTGTTTTTT
v_gene: TRBV5-1; abundance: -; d_gene: -; j_gene: TRBJ2-7; CDR3aa: CASRPPGSTGSYEQYF; CDR3nt: TGCGCCAGCAGACCACCAGGGTCGACAGGCTCCTACGAGCAGTACTTC
v_gene: TRBV19; abundance: -; d_gene: TRBD1; j_gene: TRBJ1-1; CDR3aa: CASSIEGTATTEAFF; CDR3nt: TGTGCCAGTAGTATCGAGGGGACAGCTACCACTGAAGCTTTCTTT
v_gene: TRBV7-9; abundance: -; d_gene: TRBD1; j_gene: TRBJ1-5; CDR3aa: CASSPGTGNQPQHF; CDR3nt: TGTGCCAGCAGCCCCGGGACAGGGAATCAGCCCCAGCATTTT
v_gene: TRBV15; abundance: -; d_gene: -; j_gene: TRBJ1-1; CDR3aa: CATSRDDPLRGPNTEAFF; CDR3nt: TGTGCCACCAGCAGAGATGATCCCCTCAGGGGACCGAACACTGAAGCTTTCTTT